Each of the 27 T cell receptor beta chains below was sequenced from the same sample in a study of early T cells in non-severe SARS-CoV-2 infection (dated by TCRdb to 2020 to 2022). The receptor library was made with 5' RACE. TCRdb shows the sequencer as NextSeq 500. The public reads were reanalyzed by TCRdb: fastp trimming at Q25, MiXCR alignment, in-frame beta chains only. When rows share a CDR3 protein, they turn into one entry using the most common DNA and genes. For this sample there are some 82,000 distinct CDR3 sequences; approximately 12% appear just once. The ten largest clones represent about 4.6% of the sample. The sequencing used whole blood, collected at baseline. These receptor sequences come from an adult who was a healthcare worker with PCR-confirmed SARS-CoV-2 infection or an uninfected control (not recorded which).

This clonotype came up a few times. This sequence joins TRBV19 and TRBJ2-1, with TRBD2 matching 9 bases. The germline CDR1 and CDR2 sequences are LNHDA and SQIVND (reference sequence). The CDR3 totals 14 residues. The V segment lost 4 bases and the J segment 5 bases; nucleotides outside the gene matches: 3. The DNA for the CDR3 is TGTGCCAGTAGTAGCGGGAGGGCAGACAATGAGCAGTTCTTC. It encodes CASSSGRADNEQFF.

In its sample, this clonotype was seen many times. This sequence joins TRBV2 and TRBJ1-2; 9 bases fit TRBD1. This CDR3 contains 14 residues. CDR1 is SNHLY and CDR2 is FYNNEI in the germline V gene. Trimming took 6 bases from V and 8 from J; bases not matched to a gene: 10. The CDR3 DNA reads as TGTGCCAGCAGGAGGACAGGGGATATAGAGGGCTACACCTTC. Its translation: CASRRTGDIEGYTF.

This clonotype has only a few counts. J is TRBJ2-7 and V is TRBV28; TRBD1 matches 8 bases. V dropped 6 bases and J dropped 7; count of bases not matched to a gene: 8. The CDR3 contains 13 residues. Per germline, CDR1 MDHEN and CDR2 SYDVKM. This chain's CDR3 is CASRGQDRFEQYF. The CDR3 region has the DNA TGTGCCAGCAGGGGACAGGACCGCTTTGAGCAGTACTTC.

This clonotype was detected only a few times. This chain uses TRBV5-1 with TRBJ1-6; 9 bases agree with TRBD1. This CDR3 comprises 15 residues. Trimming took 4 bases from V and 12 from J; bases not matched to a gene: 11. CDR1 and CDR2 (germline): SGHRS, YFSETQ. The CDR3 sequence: CASSAWDRARGPLHF. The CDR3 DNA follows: TGCGCCAGCAGCGCCTGGGACAGGGCTAGGGGACCCCTCCACTTT.

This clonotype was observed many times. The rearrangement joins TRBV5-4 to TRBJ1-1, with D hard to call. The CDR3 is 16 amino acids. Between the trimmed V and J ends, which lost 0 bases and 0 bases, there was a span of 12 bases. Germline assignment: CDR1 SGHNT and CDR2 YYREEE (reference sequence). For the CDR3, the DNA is TGTGCCAGCAGCTTGGAGGAGGGTCGAATGAACACTGAAGCTTTCTTT. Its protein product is CASSLEEGRMNTEAFF.

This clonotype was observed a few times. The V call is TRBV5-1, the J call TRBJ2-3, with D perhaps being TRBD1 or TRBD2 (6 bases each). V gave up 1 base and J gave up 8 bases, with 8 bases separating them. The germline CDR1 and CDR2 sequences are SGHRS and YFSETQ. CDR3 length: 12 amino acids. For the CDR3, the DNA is TGCGCCAGCAGCTTGTCGGGGGCTACGCAGTATTTT. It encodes CASSLSGATQYF.

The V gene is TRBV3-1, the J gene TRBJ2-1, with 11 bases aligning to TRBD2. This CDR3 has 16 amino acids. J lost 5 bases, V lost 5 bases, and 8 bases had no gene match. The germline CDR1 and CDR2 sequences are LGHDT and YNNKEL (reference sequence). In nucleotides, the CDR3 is TGTGCCAGCAGCTTCCGACTAGCGGGAATGGACAATGAGCAGTTCTTC. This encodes CASSFRLAGMDNEQFF.

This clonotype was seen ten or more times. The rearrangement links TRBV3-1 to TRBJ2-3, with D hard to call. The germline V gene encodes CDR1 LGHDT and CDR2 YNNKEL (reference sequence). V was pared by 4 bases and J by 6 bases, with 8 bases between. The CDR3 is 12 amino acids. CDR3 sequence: CASSRLTDTQYF. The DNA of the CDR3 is TGTGCCAGCAGCCGCCTCACGGATACGCAGTATTTT.

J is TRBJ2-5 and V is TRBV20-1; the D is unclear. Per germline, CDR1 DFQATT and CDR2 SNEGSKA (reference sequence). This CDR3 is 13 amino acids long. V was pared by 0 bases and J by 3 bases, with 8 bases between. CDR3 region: CSARDGGKETQYF. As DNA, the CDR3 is TGCAGTGCTAGAGATGGCGGAAAAGAGACCCAGTACTTC.

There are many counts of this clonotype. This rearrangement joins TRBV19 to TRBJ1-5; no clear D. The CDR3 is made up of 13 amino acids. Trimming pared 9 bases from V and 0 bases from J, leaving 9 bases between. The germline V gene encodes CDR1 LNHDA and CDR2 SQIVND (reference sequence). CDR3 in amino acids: CASASYSNQPQHF. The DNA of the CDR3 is TGTGCCAGCGCCAGTTATAGCAATCAGCCCCAGCATTTT.

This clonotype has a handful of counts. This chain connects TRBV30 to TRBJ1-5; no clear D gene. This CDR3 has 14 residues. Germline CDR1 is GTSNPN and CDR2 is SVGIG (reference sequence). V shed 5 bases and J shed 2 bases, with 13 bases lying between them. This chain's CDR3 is CAWGSGKGNQPQHF. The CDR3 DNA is TGTGCCTGGGGTTCAGGTAAGGGCAATCAGCCCCAGCATTTT. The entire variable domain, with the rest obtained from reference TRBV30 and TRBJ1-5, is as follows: SQTIHQWPATLVQPVGSPLSLECTVEGTSNPNLYWYRQAAGRGLQLLFYSVGIGQISSEVPQNLSASRPQDRQFILSSKKLLLSDSGFYLCAWGSGKGNQPQHFGDGTRLSIL.

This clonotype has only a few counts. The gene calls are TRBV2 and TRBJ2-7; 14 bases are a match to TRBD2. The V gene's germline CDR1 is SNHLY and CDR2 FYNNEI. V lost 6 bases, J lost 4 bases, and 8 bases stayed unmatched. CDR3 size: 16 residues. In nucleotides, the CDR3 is TGTGCCAGCAGGGCGGGGACTAGCGGGAGTTATTACGAGCAGTACTTC. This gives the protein CASRAGTSGSYYEQYF.

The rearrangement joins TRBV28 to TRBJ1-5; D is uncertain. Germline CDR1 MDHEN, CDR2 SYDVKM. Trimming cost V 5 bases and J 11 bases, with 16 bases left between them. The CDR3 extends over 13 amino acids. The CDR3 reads CASSAGLFKAQHF. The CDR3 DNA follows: TGTGCCAGCAGTGCAGGCTTGTTTAAAGCCCAGCATTTT.

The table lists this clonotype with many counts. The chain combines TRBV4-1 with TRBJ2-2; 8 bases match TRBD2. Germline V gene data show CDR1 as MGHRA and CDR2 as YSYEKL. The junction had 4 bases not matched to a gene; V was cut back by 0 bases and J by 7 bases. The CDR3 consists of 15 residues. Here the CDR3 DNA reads TGCGCCAGCAGCCAAGATAACCTAGCGGGCGGGGAGCTGTTTTTT. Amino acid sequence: CASSQDNLAGGELFF.

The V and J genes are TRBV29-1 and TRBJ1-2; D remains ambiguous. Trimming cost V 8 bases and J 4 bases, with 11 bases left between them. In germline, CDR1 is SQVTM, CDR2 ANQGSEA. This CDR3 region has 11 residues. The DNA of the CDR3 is TGCAGCATTTCAACAGCCTATGGCTACACCTTC. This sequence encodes CSISTAYGYTF. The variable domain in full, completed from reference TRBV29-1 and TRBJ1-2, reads SAVISQKPSRDICQRGTSLTIQCQVDSQVTMMFWYRQQPGQSLTLIATANQGSEATYESGFVIDKFPISRPNLTFSTLTVSNMSPEDSSIYLCSISTAYGYTFGSGTRLTVV.

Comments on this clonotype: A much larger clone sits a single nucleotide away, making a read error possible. DNA of the CDR3: TGTGCCAGCTCACCACCCGGACAGGCTAAAAGCACCATATATTTT. Amino acid sequence: CASSPPGQAKSTIYF. The chain carries TRBV18 and TRBJ1-3; 7 bases are a match to TRBD1. Trimming at V came to 0 bases and at J to 9 bases, leaving 8 bases not matched to a gene. CDR1 KGHSH and CDR2 LQKENI come from the germline V gene. The CDR3 covers 15 residues.

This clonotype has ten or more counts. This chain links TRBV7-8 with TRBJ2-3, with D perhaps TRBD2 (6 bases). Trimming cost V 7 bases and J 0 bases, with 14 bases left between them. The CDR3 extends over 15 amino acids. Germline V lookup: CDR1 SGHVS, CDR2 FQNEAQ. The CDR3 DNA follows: TGTGCCAGCAACCCCTGGGGGGAAAGCACAGATACGCAGTATTTT. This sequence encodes CASNPWGESTDTQYF. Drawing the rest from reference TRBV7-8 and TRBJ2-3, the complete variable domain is GAGVSQSPRYKVAKRGQDVALRCDPISGHVSLFWYQQALGQGPEFLTYFQNEAQLDKSGLPSDRFFAERPEGSVSTLKIQRTQQEDSAVYLCASNPWGESTDTQYFGPGTRLTVL.

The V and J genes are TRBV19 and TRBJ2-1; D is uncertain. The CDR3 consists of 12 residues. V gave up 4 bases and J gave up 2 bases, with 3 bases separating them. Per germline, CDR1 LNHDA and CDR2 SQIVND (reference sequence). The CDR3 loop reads CASSRAYNEQFF. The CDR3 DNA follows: TGTGCCAGTAGTAGGGCCTACAATGAGCAGTTCTTC.

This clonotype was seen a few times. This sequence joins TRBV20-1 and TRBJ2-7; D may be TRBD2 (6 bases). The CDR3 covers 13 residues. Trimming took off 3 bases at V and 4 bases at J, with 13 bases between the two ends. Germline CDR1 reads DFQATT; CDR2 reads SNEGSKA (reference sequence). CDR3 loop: CSASQGLTYEQYF. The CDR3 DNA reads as TGCAGTGCTAGTCAGGGACTCACTTACGAGCAGTACTTC.

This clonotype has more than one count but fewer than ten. The CDR3: CSARGATSGSYNEQFF. DNA of the CDR3: TGCAGTGCTAGAGGGGCCACTAGCGGGAGCTACAATGAGCAGTTCTTC. This rearrangement joins TRBV20-1 to TRBJ2-1; 11 bases align to TRBD2. Germline loops: CDR1 DFQATT, CDR2 SNEGSKA (reference sequence). Trimming at V came to 1 base and at J to 3 bases, leaving 5 bases not matched to a gene. The CDR3 consists of 16 residues.

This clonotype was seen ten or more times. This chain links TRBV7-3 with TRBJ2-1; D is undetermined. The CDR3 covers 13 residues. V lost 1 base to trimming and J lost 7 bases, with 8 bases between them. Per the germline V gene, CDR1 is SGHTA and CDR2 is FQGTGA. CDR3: CASSLSRINEQFF. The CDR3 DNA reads TGTGCCAGCAGCTTAAGTCGGATTAATGAGCAGTTCTTC.

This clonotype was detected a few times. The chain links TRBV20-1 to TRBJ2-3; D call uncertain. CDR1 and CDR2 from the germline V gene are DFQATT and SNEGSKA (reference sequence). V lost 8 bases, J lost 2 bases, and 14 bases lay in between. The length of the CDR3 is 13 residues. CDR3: CSRCRFNTDTQYF. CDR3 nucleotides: TGCAGTCGGTGTCGCTTTAACACAGATACGCAGTATTTT.

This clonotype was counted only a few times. The CDR3 reads CASSVLLSSYEQYF. The CDR3 bases are TGTGCCAGCAGTGTCCTCCTCAGCTCCTACGAGCAGTACTTC. This chain links TRBV25-1 with TRBJ2-7; no clear D. The CDR3 runs 14 residues. The ends were cut back, 4 bases at V and 0 bases at J, with 10 bases in the middle. Germline V gene data show CDR1 as MGHDK and CDR2 as SYGVNS.

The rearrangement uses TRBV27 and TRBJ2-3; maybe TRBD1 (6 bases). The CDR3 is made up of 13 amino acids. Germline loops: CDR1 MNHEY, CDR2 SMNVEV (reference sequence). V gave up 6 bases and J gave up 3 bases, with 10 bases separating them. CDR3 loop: CASSKQGTDTQYF. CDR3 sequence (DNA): TGTGCCAGCAGCAAACAGGGAACAGATACGCAGTATTTT.

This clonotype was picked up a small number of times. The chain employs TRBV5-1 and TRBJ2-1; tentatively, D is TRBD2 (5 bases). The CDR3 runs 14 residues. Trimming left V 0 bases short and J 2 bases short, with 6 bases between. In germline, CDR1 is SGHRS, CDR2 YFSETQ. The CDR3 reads CASSLELAYNEQFF. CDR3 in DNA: TGCGCCAGCAGCTTGGAACTAGCCTACAATGAGCAGTTCTTC.

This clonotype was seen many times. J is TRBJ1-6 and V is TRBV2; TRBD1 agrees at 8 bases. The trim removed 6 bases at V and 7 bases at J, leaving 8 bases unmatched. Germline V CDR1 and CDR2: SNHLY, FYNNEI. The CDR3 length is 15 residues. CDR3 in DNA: TGTGCCAGCAGCAGCGAGGGACAGGAGAATTCACCCCTCCACTTT. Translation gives CASSSEGQENSPLHF. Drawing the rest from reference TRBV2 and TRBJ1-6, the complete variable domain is EPEVTQTPSHQVTQMGQEVILRCVPISNHLYFYWYRQILGQKVEFLVSFYNNEISEKSEIFDDQFSVERPDGSNFTLKIRSTKLEDSAMYFCASSSEGQENSPLHFGNGTRLTVT.

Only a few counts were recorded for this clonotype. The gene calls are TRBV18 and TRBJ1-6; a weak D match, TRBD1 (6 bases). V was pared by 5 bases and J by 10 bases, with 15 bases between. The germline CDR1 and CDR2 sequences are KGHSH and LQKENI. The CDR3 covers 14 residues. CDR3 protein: CASSAQGTESPLHF. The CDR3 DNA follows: TGTGCCAGCTCAGCACAGGGAACCGAGTCACCCCTCCACTTT.